This TCR beta chain stems from a study of T cells in Graves' hyperthyroidism and ophthalmopathy. The study excluded patients with uncontrolled infection, other autoimmune disease, pregnancy or lactation. Progressors' blood was drawn at hyperthyroidism diagnosis, before ophthalmopathy symptoms. It was RNA transcripts that yielded the amplified TCR beta CDR3 regions. First-round RT-PCR targeting the TCR CDR3 was performed with the HTBI primer set. TCRdb reanalysed the multiplex PCR reads using MiXCR and keeps one entry per CDR3 protein. This table has about 380,000 distinct CDR3 sequences, roughly 13% appearing once. V was shortened by 6 bases and J by 4 bases, with 9 bases between the two germline ends. Germline values: CDR1 DFQATT, CDR2 SNEGSKA (reference sequence). The CDR3 totals 11 residues. This clonotype was counted many times. Antigen specificity is unknown. Study-level points and caveats: A model using 13 V-J features told ophthalmopathy apart from stable hyperthyroidism.

Source material: blood. The rearrangement uses TRBV20-1 and TRBJ1-2; D is undetermined. This sequence was found in a man aged 25 to 45 with Graves' hyperthyroidism that later progressed to Graves' ophthalmopathy. In nucleotides, the CDR3 is TGCAGTGCCAGTCGGGTCTATGGCTACACCTTC. This sequence encodes CSASRVYGYTF.